This record covers a single T cell receptor (beta chain). Its antigen remains unidentified. Per-base quality was not reported, and no clone a single base away is much larger than it. The data originate from a study of cytomegalovirus exposure and HLA in healthy donors (dated by TCRdb to the late 2010s). For context, the study as a whole: An earlier analysis of roughly 570 of the donors reported about 280 Gb of sequence data and 117 million unique TCR beta sequences obtained from 180 million or so T cells. An early release that covered roughly 600 HLA-typed donors contained around 300 gigabases of sequencing data and 75 million to 100 million unique TCR sequences. Among the roughly 400 genotyped donors, roughly 80% belonged to the genetic ancestry cluster associated with self-reported Caucasian donors. The aim of the study was to test whether cataloging public T cell receptors could identify signatures of past pathogen exposure. Using immunosequencing, the study profiled T cell repertoires from 550 to 750 subjects and related those repertoires to cytomegalovirus serostatus. Along with the approximately 650-subject first cohort, a separate validation cohort of around 110 different subjects was used. To predict cytomegalovirus infection status, the study combined high-throughput TCR immunosequencing, statistical association of individual TCRs with disease status, and machine learning. In a later analysis, previously published TCR beta repertoires from some 640 donors were re-analyzed and high-resolution HLA genotyping was added so that TCR occurrence patterns could be studied. The later analysis used no new phenotypic data to find candidate immune exposures, relying instead on TCR beta sequences and their occurrence across donors. An earlier analysis of around 640 of the donors used high-throughput TCR beta sequencing to judge whether each TCR beta V gene segment behaved as functional or pseudogenic. Alongside the repertoire data, information on donor age, sex, ethnicity and CMV serostatus was compiled. In a later genetic analysis, genome-wide SNP genotypes for about 65% of the roughly 670 donors were used, and that subset was treated as a discovery cohort. Every discovery cohort repertoire had been produced on one sequencing platform. HLA typing included class I and class II loci at four-digit resolution. Typing coverage varied by locus: 629-630 donors for A, B, C, DRB1 and DQB1; approximately 520 for DQA1; about 590 for DPA1; under 490 for DPB1. Roughly 5 DR-DQ haplotypes were treated as single units for association and clustering because of strong linkage in the cohort. Among about 370 genotyped donors of the cohort, an average of approximately 220,000 unique TCR beta nucleotide sequences was sequenced per donor, of which about 19% were non-productive. General conclusions and limits of the study: A later genetic analysis reported fewer N-insertions in productive TCRs among donors in an Asian-associated ancestry cluster than the roughly 700-donor mean. The earlier analysis of some 560 of the donors excluded 15 to 20 rarely observed V segments, including chromosome 9 orphons, because counts were too low. In vitro tests confirmed that three of the cytomegalovirus-associated TCR beta chains recognize cytomegalovirus antigens. Strong co-occurrence of HLA alleles, especially DR and DQ, made assigning TCR associations to individual alleles difficult. Most CMV-associated TCR beta chains appeared to be HLA-restricted in a later analysis, and the HLA associations seemed to be driven largely by CMV exposure. In an earlier analysis of roughly 560 of the donors, most TCR beta V segments were observed in productive rearrangements about 90% or about 30% of the time, broadly matching IMGT annotations. A total of 150 to 200 TCR beta chains were listed by the study as associated with cytomegalovirus. Because the 87-base-pair reads could not distinguish some IMGT-functional V segments, including TRBV6-2 and TRBV6-3, those segments were excluded. In a later analysis, HLA-associated TCR beta chains were found to be more clonally expanded and to have lower generation probabilities than equally common non-associated chains. Presence/absence analyses assumed roughly uniform sequencing depth across donors, an assumption that may not hold. In this cohort, only TCR beta chains were sequenced, and detectable features were limited by the absence of alpha or paired-chain data. Because some donors lacked HLA typing at each locus, the association tests relied only on the typed subset. Linkage disequilibrium might explain the correlated functional status among segregating V segments, but an unknown experimental factor could not be ruled out. In a later analysis, several top co-occurrence clusters were reported to appear linked to parvovirus B19, influenza, CMV and Epstein-Barr virus. In a later analysis, TCR association rates were found to vary across HLA loci, with the most associated TCRs seen for DRB1 alleles and the fewest for HLA-C alleles. V-gene and J-gene trimming of TCR beta chains was associated with a missense DCLRE1C variant in a later genetic analysis, and the association was replicated in an independent cohort. The authors suggested that the approach could potentially be extended to other disease states and immunological phenotypes. Immune exposure information for the cohort was limited to CMV serostatus. At a false discovery rate of 0.05, a later analysis linked 16,000 or so TCR beta sequences to specific HLA alleles. A group of highly shared sequence variants was considered likely to be a technical artifact of the sequencing pipeline. Most TCR sequences were seen in very few donors, while some public TCRs were found in many individuals. The classifier was reported to diagnose cytomegalovirus status with high specificity and sensitivity in both the original and validation cohorts. A further reported finding was that TCR beta sequences accurately predicted the HLA-A and HLA-B alleles for most subjects in the first cohort.

Counted from cysteine to phenylalanine, this CDR3 has 14 amino acids. Here the CDR3 DNA is all that survives: 42 bases in frame from base 1. Library preparation employed the immunoSEQ multiplex PCR assay. For the multiplex PCR, a mixture combining 60 forward primers for TCR Vbeta segments and 13 reverse primers for TCR Jbeta segments was used. The CDR3 region of rearranged TCR beta genes was amplified from genomic DNA by a multiplex PCR assay. Amplified TCR beta libraries were sequenced as 87-base-pair reads on the Illumina HiSeq System. Per the source publication's procedure: In a later analysis, roughly 80 million unique TCR beta chains were counted across the 500 to 850 repertoires, and around 10 million of these chains were shared by at least two donors. Raw reads were error-corrected and collapsed into unique sequences by a nearest-neighbor algorithm in which closely related sequences were merged to remove PCR and sequencing errors. CDR3 sequences were aligned to IMGT reference sequences to assign V, D and J gene segments. For a sequence to be retained, at least a six-nucleotide match to both a V gene segment and a J gene segment was required. Rearrangements were classified as productive when the CDR3 lacked stop codons and remained in frame with V and J, and all other rearrangements were classified as non-productive. Following IMGT convention, CDR3 was defined as the stretch from the second conserved V-encoded cysteine to the conserved J-encoded phenylalanine. The earlier analysis of about 560 of the donors excluded any sequence lacking an unambiguous match to a single V gene segment. An earlier analysis of several hundred of the donors called V segments functional above 56.7% productive rearrangements and segregating when the between-donor standard deviation exceeded 5%. A statistical classification framework was built for diagnosing cytomegalovirus status from the catalog of TCR beta chain sequences. A later analysis assigned V and J genes by comparing TCR nucleotide sequences with IMGT/GENE-DB human TR gene sequences. A later analysis assigned CDR3 sequences and most-parsimonious VDJ recombination scenarios with the TCRdist pipeline. In a later analysis, every TCR beta chain was defined by the combination of its CDR3 amino acid sequence and its V-gene family, and reads without a unique V-gene family were dropped. To address suspected cross-contamination and a sequencing artifact, a later analysis removed 450 to 700 highly shared, low-generation-probability nucleotide sequences. For each public chain, a later analysis derived a clonal expansion index from normalized ranks of inferred template counts within each repertoire. Generation probabilities in a later analysis came from a VDJ recombination model fitted to out-of-frame rearrangements, and those results were checked against IGoR. Hypergeometric tests were used in a later analysis to score TCR-TCR, TCR-HLA and TCR-CMV co-occurrence, with a repertoire-size bias correction applied to the TCR pairs. False discovery rates were estimated in a later analysis by permuting HLA or CMV assignments 20 times. A later analysis grouped co-occurring TCRs with DBSCAN, adding TCRdist sequence similarity when clustering within HLA-allele-positive subsets. Repertoires with fewer than 30,000 or more than 120,000 public chains were left out of co-occurrence clustering, as were about 5 repertoires with anomalous nucleotide sharing. In TCRdb, the immuneACCESS table is reduced to in-frame sequences with V and J assigned. These tables do not hold every clone; where another copy was compared, an unresolved V gene accounts for under half, and the others remain unexplained. V and J calls and clone size are copied from that table; D and trimming were computed from the DNA. Across this sample there are 110,000 to 150,000 clones, with 8.5% to 10% seen only once. The top ten clones comprise under 2% of the sample.

The cohort was made up of 500 to 800 healthy bone marrow donors. At the time of sampling, every cohort member was nominally healthy, though immune exposures that went unrecorded were likely present. The donor was CMV seronegative and was included in the group of several hundred seronegative cohort members. Each donor provided a peripheral blood sample, and peripheral blood mononuclear cells were used for TCR beta sequencing. Genomic DNA was extracted from the blood cell samples with the Qiagen DNeasy Blood Extraction Kit. The sequenced material came from PBMCs. The chain employs TRBV21-1 and TRBJ2-7; TRBD1, as called in the table, went unchecked against the DNA. TRBV21-1 constitutes a pseudogene. The sequence derives from a man in his forties or fifties in good health and CMV-seronegative. The DNA is as follows: TGTGCCAGTAGACAGGGAGTCTCTATCCACGAGCAGTACTTC. Translated, it reads CASRQGVSIHEQYF.